This is a list of T cell receptor beta chains from one sample in a study of blood T cells in healthy people across ages. TCRdb re-called the 5' RACE reads through MiXCR, storing one row per CDR3 protein. The top ten hold more than 6% of the sample, which has some 1.5 million distinct CDR3 sequences, about 28% seen once. Specimen: blood. Every receptor here comes from a young woman in good health. Each CDR3 is given with its conserved first and last residue. D genes are given only for firm matches. Size tells how often a clone was seen (once, few, many) or the class of an expanded clone, and some rows leave it out.

>TRBD2|NA|TRBJ2-3|TRBV5-4
CASSLDLAGEADTQYF
TGTGCCAGCAGCCTGGACCTAGCGGGGGAGGCAGATACGCAGTATTTT
>TRBD2|few|TRBJ2-3|TRBV5-1
CASSLAAGLAGLNTRYF
TGCGCCAGCAGCTTGGCCGCGGGACTAGCGGGGCTTAATACGCGGTATTTT
>TRBD1|few|TRBJ1-2|TRBV5-5
CASSLPGQGRSGYTF
TGTGCCAGCAGCTTACCGGGACAGGGGAGGTCTGGCTACACCTTC
>NA|few|TRBJ2-6|TRBV24-1
CATSDTTGPGANVLTF
TGTGCCACCAGTGATACGACAGGCCCTGGGGCCAACGTCCTGACTTTC
>NA|many|TRBJ2-3|TRBV10-3
CAISESAPDTQYF
TGTGCCATCAGTGAGTCAGCCCCAGATACGCAGTATTTT
>NA|few|TRBJ2-3|TRBV7-9
CAGSLDRTDTQYF
TGTGCCGGCAGCTTGGATCGCACAGATACGCAGTATTTT
>NA|NA|TRBJ1-2|TRBV5-5
CASSLGATGNYGYTF
TGTGCCAGCAGCTTGGGAGCGACGGGGAACTATGGCTACACCTTC
>NA|NA|TRBJ2-5|TRBV7-7
CASSLSGRPGLETQYF
TGTGCCAGCAGCTTATCGGGAAGGCCCGGGTTAGAGACCCAGTACTTC
>NA|NA|TRBJ1-6|TRBV11-2
CASSSRVFNSPLHF
TGTGCCAGCAGCTCCAGAGTCTTTAATTCACCCCTCCACTTT
>TRBD2|few|TRBJ2-5|TRBV7-2
CASSLGLAGDNEQYF
TGTGCCAGCAGCTTGGGACTAGCGGGGGACAATGAGCAGTACTTC
>TRBD1|many|TRBJ2-4|TRBV20-1
CSAGTGGLKNIQYF
TGCAGTGCAGGGACAGGCGGGCTCAAAAACATTCAGTACTTC
>TRBD2|few|TRBJ2-7|TRBV7-2
CASSLQGTSGSHEQYF
TGTGCCAGCAGCTTACAAGGGACTAGCGGGAGCCACGAGCAGTACTTC
>TRBD1|many|TRBJ2-7|TRBV12-3/TRBV12-4
CASSWTGPVEQYF
TGTGCCAGCAGTTGGACAGGGCCCGTCGAGCAGTACTTC
>NA|many|TRBJ1-1|TRBV3-1
CASSEAGFFAFF
TGTGCCAGCAGTGAAGCGGGGTTCTTCGCTTTCTTT
>NA|NA|TRBJ1-2|TRBV7-3
CASSPGPSSIMITYTF
TGTGCCAGCAGCCCCGGACCCTCTTCTATCATGATTACCTACACCTTC
>TRBD2|NA|TRBJ2-7|TRBV2
CASSDGRLAQSSYGQYF
TGTGCCAGCAGTGACGGCCGACTAGCCCAGAGCTCCTACGGGCAGTACTTC
>NA|NA|TRBJ1-1|TRBV2
CASSEETGKRTEAFF
TGTGCCAGCAGTGAGGAGACAGGAAAAAGGACTGAAGCTTTCTTT